This TCR beta chain is from a study of cytomegalovirus exposure and HLA in healthy donors. V lost 1 base, J lost 8 bases, and 15 bases lay in between. There are 14 residues in the CDR3. CDR1 and CDR2 from the germline V gene are SGHKS and YYEKEE (reference sequence). Primers included in the PCR were 60 Vbeta and 13 Jbeta primers. The assay was immunoSEQ multiplex PCR, and TCRdb's table has in-frame clones only and misses some. The sample includes 200,000 to 250,000 clones, roughly 82% seen only once; the top ten take around 5%. Each donor was nominally healthy when sampled (though unrecorded immune exposures were likely).

Sequencing was carried out using PBMCs. The clonotype comes from a woman aged 40 to 50 in good health and CMV-seropositive. This chain uses TRBV5-5 with TRBJ1-2, with a possible D match to TRBD1 (6 bases). CDR3: CASSLYRDPGGYTF. In nucleotides, the CDR3 is TGTGCCAGCAGCTTGTACAGGGATCCGGGGGGCTACACCTTC.